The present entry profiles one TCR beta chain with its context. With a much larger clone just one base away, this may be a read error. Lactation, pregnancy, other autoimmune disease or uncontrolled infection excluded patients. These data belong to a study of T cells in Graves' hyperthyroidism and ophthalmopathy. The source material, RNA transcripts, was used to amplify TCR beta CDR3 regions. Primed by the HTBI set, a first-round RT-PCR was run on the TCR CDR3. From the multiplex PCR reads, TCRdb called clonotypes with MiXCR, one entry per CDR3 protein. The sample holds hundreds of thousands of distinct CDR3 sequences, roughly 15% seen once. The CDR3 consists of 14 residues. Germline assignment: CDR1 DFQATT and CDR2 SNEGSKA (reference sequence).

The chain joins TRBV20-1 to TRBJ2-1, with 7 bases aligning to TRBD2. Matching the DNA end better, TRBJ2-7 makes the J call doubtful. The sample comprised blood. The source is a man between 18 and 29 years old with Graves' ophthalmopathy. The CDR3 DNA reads TGCAGGGCATTTACTAGCGCCTCCTACAATGAGCAGTACTTC. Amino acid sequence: CRAFTSASYNEQYF.